A selection of T cell receptor beta chains follows, all from one sample in a study of tumor-infiltrating lymphocytes in localized non-small cell lung cancer. Assay used: immunoSEQ multiplex PCR; TCRdb lists only in-frame clones, some missing. The profile shows around 15,000 clones, around 84% of them singletons. Source material: uninvolved lung tissue not adjacent to the tumor. These receptors originate from a human donor with non-small cell lung cancer. CDR3s include the opening cysteine and the closing phenylalanine or tryptophan. A D gene is named only where the DNA matches it firmly.

j_gene: TRBJ2-5; d_gene: TRBD2; v_gene: TRBV7-9; CDR3aa: CASSVGLAGEGETQYF
j_gene: TRBJ2-1; d_gene: .; v_gene: TRBV7-2; CDR3aa: CASSLERENEQFF
j_gene: TRBJ2-3; d_gene: .; v_gene: TRBV7-6; CDR3aa: CASSSSGFVGDTQYF
j_gene: TRBJ2-7; d_gene: .; v_gene: TRBV2; CDR3aa: CASSFWQGHEQYF
j_gene: TRBJ1-1; d_gene: .; v_gene: TRBV5-8; CDR3aa: CASSFGANTEAFF
j_gene: TRBJ2-1; d_gene: .; v_gene: TRBV7-3; CDR3aa: CASSFVRYNEQFF
j_gene: TRBJ1-2; d_gene: .; v_gene: TRBV11-2; CDR3aa: CASSLRPGWNYGYTF
j_gene: TRBJ2-7; d_gene: .; v_gene: TRBV5-5; CDR3aa: CASSFGTVSSYEQYF
j_gene: TRBJ2-3; d_gene: .; v_gene: TRBV7-9; CDR3aa: CASSLVSGGDTQYF
j_gene: TRBJ2-5; d_gene: TRBD2; v_gene: TRBV9; CDR3aa: CASSVAGGRAVETQYF
j_gene: TRBJ2-2; d_gene: .; v_gene: TRBV2; CDR3aa: CASSDEGARGTGELFF
j_gene: TRBJ1-2; d_gene: TRBD1; v_gene: TRBV28; CDR3aa: CASSLPGTGVVGYTF
j_gene: TRBJ1-1; d_gene: .; v_gene: TRBV7-9; CDR3aa: CASSLSEGTEAFF
j_gene: TRBJ2-7; d_gene: TRBD1; v_gene: TRBV30; CDR3aa: CAWRRTGGMYEQYF
j_gene: TRBJ2-3; d_gene: TRBD2; v_gene: TRBV30; CDR3aa: CAWSGTSGRTPDTQYF
j_gene: TRBJ1-1; d_gene: .; v_gene: TRBV5-1; CDR3aa: CASSLATGEAFF
j_gene: TRBJ2-5; d_gene: .; v_gene: TRBV27; CDR3aa: CASSPQDPRETQYF
j_gene: TRBJ1-2; d_gene: .; v_gene: TRBV28; CDR3aa: CASSVDGAYGYTF
j_gene: TRBJ1-1; d_gene: .; v_gene: TRBV19; CDR3aa: CASSPGPRTEAFF
j_gene: TRBJ2-2; d_gene: .; v_gene: TRBV5-1; CDR3aa: CASSWGLIAGELFF
j_gene: TRBJ1-5; d_gene: .; v_gene: TRBV7-9; CDR3aa: CASSLGTEIYSNQPQHF
j_gene: TRBJ2-6; d_gene: .; v_gene: TRBV2; CDR3aa: CASGWLSGANVLTF
j_gene: TRBJ2-5; d_gene: TRBD2; v_gene: TRBV5-4; CDR3aa: CASSLGTRGEETQYF
j_gene: TRBJ1-2; d_gene: .; v_gene: TRBV2; CDR3aa: CASSVQGPTAGYTF
j_gene: TRBJ1-5; d_gene: TRBD1; v_gene: TRBV10-3; CDR3aa: CASSGTGLSGSNQPQHF
j_gene: TRBJ2-7; d_gene: .; v_gene: TRBV5-1; CDR3aa: CASSLVEYEQYF
j_gene: TRBJ1-5; d_gene: .; v_gene: TRBV19; CDR3aa: CASSIRTDNQPQHF
j_gene: TRBJ2-3; d_gene: .; v_gene: TRBV7-9; CDR3aa: CASSLDQVLGTDTQYF
j_gene: TRBJ1-4; d_gene: .; v_gene: TRBV5-1; CDR3aa: CASSLQRSNEKLFF
j_gene: TRBJ1-1; d_gene: .; v_gene: TRBV19; CDR3aa: CASSGQGRTEAFF
j_gene: TRBJ1-1; d_gene: .; v_gene: TRBV2; CDR3aa: CASSADSNTEAFF
j_gene: TRBJ1-5; d_gene: .; v_gene: TRBV10-1; CDR3aa: CASSDSRYQPQHF
j_gene: TRBJ1-2; d_gene: .; v_gene: TRBV21-1; CDR3aa: CASSKQGVYGYTF
j_gene: TRBJ1-2; d_gene: .; v_gene: TRBV5-1; CDR3aa: CASSLVSNYGYTF
j_gene: TRBJ2-3; d_gene: .; v_gene: TRBV10-3; CDR3aa: CAISDPGRSGTDTQYF
j_gene: TRBJ1-5; d_gene: .; v_gene: TRBV6-7; CDR3aa: CASSWQRRSNQPQHF
j_gene: TRBJ2-7; d_gene: .; v_gene: TRBV4-1; CDR3aa: CASSQERRAAYEQYF
j_gene: TRBJ2-2; d_gene: TRBD2; v_gene: TRBV4-2; CDR3aa: CASSLLALANTGELFF
j_gene: TRBJ1-1; d_gene: .; v_gene: TRBV30; CDR3aa: CAWSPSLNTEAFF
j_gene: TRBJ2-7; d_gene: TRBD2; v_gene: TRBV29-1; CDR3aa: CSALTSGTGEQYF
j_gene: TRBJ1-1; d_gene: TRBD1; v_gene: TRBV18; CDR3aa: CASSPGQQGITEAFF
j_gene: TRBJ1-2; d_gene: .; v_gene: TRBV5-1; CDR3aa: CASSLVQTGYGYTF
j_gene: TRBJ1-5; d_gene: .; v_gene: TRBV7-9; CDR3aa: CASSLARDGNQPQHF
j_gene: TRBJ1-2; d_gene: TRBD1; v_gene: TRBV30; CDR3aa: CACDQGELNYGYTF
j_gene: TRBJ1-5; d_gene: .; v_gene: TRBV6-5; CDR3aa: CASSSSRVGVDQPQHF
j_gene: TRBJ1-2; d_gene: .; v_gene: TRBV28; CDR3aa: CASQSSPNYGYTF
j_gene: TRBJ2-7; d_gene: TRBD1; v_gene: TRBV5-6; CDR3aa: CASSLGDRLLISAYEQYF
j_gene: TRBJ2-3; d_gene: TRBD1; v_gene: TRBV6-1; CDR3aa: CASSLQGGTDTQYF
j_gene: TRBJ2-5; d_gene: TRBD1; v_gene: TRBV10-3; CDR3aa: CAISELTGAETQYF
j_gene: TRBJ1-1; d_gene: .; v_gene: TRBV14; CDR3aa: CASSPQGRMNTEAFF
j_gene: TRBJ2-1; d_gene: .; v_gene: TRBV28; CDR3aa: CASSLTPGGGNEQFF
j_gene: TRBJ1-1; d_gene: .; v_gene: TRBV4-2; CDR3aa: CASSFNMNTEAFF
j_gene: TRBJ1-2; d_gene: TRBD1; v_gene: TRBV2; CDR3aa: CASSERGRGDGYTF
j_gene: TRBJ2-2; d_gene: .; v_gene: TRBV5-1; CDR3aa: CASSEGEVRELFF